This TCR beta chain derives from a study of siplizumab effects on memory and regulatory T cells. TCRdb keeps only in-frame clones here, not all; method: immunoSEQ multiplex PCR. The top ten hold around 5% of the sample, which has approximately 75,000 clones, just over 90% seen once. Between the trimmed V and J ends, which lost 5 bases and 0 bases, there was a span of 14 bases. The CDR3 totals 15 residues. CDR1 is SGHAT, CDR2 FQNNGV, per germline. The receptor was isolated from a human donor in good health. Sample: CD8+ T cells sorted from blood. This chain connects TRBV11-2 to TRBJ2-7, with D possibly matching TRBD1 (7 bases). The CDR3 bases are TGTGCCAGCAGCCGGGGGACAGTGACCTCCTACGAGCAGTACTTC. Residues: CASSRGTVTSYEQYF.